The rows below give T cell receptor beta chains drawn from one sample of a study of molecular identifiers for immune sequencing clone quantification. In TCRdb, the PCR reads were re-called with MiXCR into one record per CDR3 protein. This sample carries more than 450,000 distinct CDR3 sequences, 25% of them seen once, and the ten largest clones take just over 0.75%. Source material: naive CD8+ T cells from blood, with Jurkat cell RNA spiked in. These receptors originate from a human donor in good health. Some libraries in this study had Jurkat cell RNA spiked in. CDR3s include the opening cysteine and the closing phenylalanine or tryptophan. Fields, in order: CDR3 length, V gene, D gene, clone size, J gene, CDR3 protein, CDR3 DNA. A D gene is named only where the DNA matches it firmly. Size is omitted from some rows. Given values are once, few, many or a class for expanded clones.

19	TRBV5-1	-	few	TRBJ1-4	CASSLGGRRLDAANEKLFF	TGCGCCAGCAGCTTGGGGGGCAGGCGATTAGATGCAGCTAATGAAAAACTGTTTTTT
14	TRBV7-9	-	many	TRBJ1-2	CASSSNYGLQFYTF	TGTGCCAGCAGCTCGAATTATGGGCTCCAATTTTACACCTTC
15	TRBV27	-	-	TRBJ1-2	CASSLSGASAYGYTF	TGTGCCAGCAGTTTATCGGGGGCGTCTGCCTATGGCTACACCTTC
15	TRBV19	-	-	TRBJ1-2	CASSHGLGGIYGYTF	TGTGCCAGCTCACATGGTCTCGGGGGAATCTATGGCTACACCTTC
12	TRBV10-3	-	few	TRBJ2-7	CATQPGTPEQYF	TGTGCCACCCAGCCCGGGACACCCGAGCAGTACTTC
16	TRBV9	-	many	TRBJ1-1	CASSVGAGELNTEAFF	TGTGCCAGCAGCGTAGGGGCGGGGGAACTGAACACTGAAGCTTTCTTT
13	TRBV6-2/TRBV6-3	-	few	TRBJ1-5	CASSYVAVGPQHF	TGTGCCAGCAGTTACGTAGCCGTCGGGCCCCAGCATTTT
13	TRBV6-1	-	few	TRBJ2-2	CASSEDTTGELFF	TGTGCCAGCAGTGAGGACACTACCGGGGAGCTGTTTTTT
11	TRBV19	-	-	TRBJ2-7	CASRAAGAQYF	TGTGCCAGTAGAGCCGCGGGCGCGCAGTACTTC
16	TRBV4-3	TRBD1	-	TRBJ2-1	CASGQDVQGSYNEQFF	TGCGCCAGCGGACAAGACGTACAGGGGTCCTACAATGAGCAGTTCTTC
13	TRBV28	-	-	TRBJ2-7	CATNHRGIYEQYF	TGTGCCACTAATCACAGAGGGATCTACGAGCAGTACTTC
13	TRBV4-1	-	few	TRBJ2-7	CASSQQVSGEQYF	TGCGCCAGCAGCCAACAAGTGTCCGGGGAGCAGTACTTC
17	TRBV4-2	-	-	TRBJ2-2	CASSPSLGQGPGGELFF	TGTGCCAGCAGCCCCTCCCTCGGGCAGGGGCCTGGAGGGGAGCTGTTTTTT
12	TRBV4-3	-	few	TRBJ2-2	CASSQQTGELFF	TGCGCCAGCAGCCAGCAAACCGGGGAGCTGTTTTTT
16	TRBV14	-	many	TRBJ2-6	CASSPEDNFRANVLTF	TGTGCCAGCAGCCCAGAGGACAATTTTCGGGCCAACGTCCTGACTTTC
17	TRBV9	-	-	TRBJ2-3	CASSPGGGIAQTDTQYF	TGTGCCAGCAGCCCAGGTGGAGGGATCGCACAGACAGATACGCAGTATTTT
13	TRBV30	-	many	TRBJ1-5	CAWSVGGSKPQHF	TGTGCCTGGAGTGTAGGGGGTTCCAAGCCCCAGCATTTT
15	TRBV28	-	many	TRBJ2-5	CASSFRGIRAETQYF	TGTGCCAGCAGTTTCCGAGGGATTCGGGCAGAGACCCAGTACTTC
14	TRBV7-6	-	-	TRBJ1-1	CASNLEQGNTEAFF	TGTGCCAGCAACTTAGAACAGGGGAACACTGAAGCTTTCTTT
14	TRBV2	TRBD1	many	TRBJ1-2	CASTWTGGYYGYTF	TGTGCCAGCACTTGGACAGGGGGTTATTATGGCTACACCTTC
14	TRBV24-1	-	few	TRBJ2-2	CATEDIITPGELFF	TGTGCCACCGAGGACATTATAACACCGGGGGAGCTGTTTTTT
14	TRBV2	-	many	TRBJ1-1	CASTLLGPGSEAFF	TGTGCCAGCACCCTATTAGGGCCGGGGAGTGAAGCTTTCTTT
13	TRBV4-1	-	-	TRBJ2-7	CASSLNLAYEQYF	TGCGCCAGCAGCCTAAATCTAGCCTACGAGCAGTACTTC
16	TRBV5-6	-	-	TRBJ2-3	CASSLAVVKGSDTQYF	TGTGCCAGCAGCTTGGCCGTAGTTAAAGGGTCAGATACGCAGTATTTT
15	TRBV6-1	-	few	TRBJ2-2	CASSDGVSNTGELFF	TGTGCCAGCAGTGATGGGGTTTCGAACACCGGGGAGCTGTTTTTT
16	TRBV11-2	-	few	TRBJ1-2	CASSLDIDLPSYGYTF	TGTGCCAGCAGCTTAGATATCGACCTCCCTAGCTATGGCTACACCTTC
16	TRBV12-3/TRBV12-4	TRBD1	-	TRBJ2-1	CASSWARGKHYNEQFF	TGTGCCAGCAGTTGGGCCAGGGGGAAGCATTACAATGAGCAGTTCTTC
12	TRBV2	-	-	TRBJ2-5	CASTYRQETQYF	TGTGCCAGCACTTACAGACAAGAGACCCAGTACTTC
15	TRBV12-3/TRBV12-4	TRBD1	many	TRBJ1-4	CASKSEGASNEKLFF	TGTGCCAGCAAAAGTGAGGGGGCGTCTAATGAAAAACTGTTTTTT
15	TRBV10-3	TRBD2	-	TRBJ2-7	CAIRPGLAGANEQYF	TGTGCCATCAGACCTGGACTAGCGGGGGCCAACGAGCAGTACTTC
15	TRBV20-1	-	many	TRBJ2-2	CSARDFKSDPGELFF	TGCAGTGCTAGAGATTTTAAATCCGACCCCGGGGAGCTGTTTTTT
13	TRBV21-1	-	many	TRBJ2-4	CASSRNVKNIQYF	TGTGCCAGCAGCAGGAACGTCAAAAACATTCAGTACTTC
13	TRBV30	-	-	TRBJ1-1	CAWSGAGNTETFF	TGTGCCTGGAGTGGTGCGGGGAACACTGAAACTTTCTTT
14	TRBV30	-	-	TRBJ2-3	CAWSGLPSTAPPYF	TGTGCCTGGAGTGGGCTTCCAAGCACCGCTCCGCCGTATTTT
16	TRBV7-9	TRBD1	-	TRBJ1-4	CASSLITGGSHEKLFF	TGTGCCAGCAGCTTAATCACAGGGGGCAGTCACGAAAAACTGTTTTTT
18	TRBV18	TRBD1	many	TRBJ1-5	CASSTTQGAPYSNQPQHF	TGTGCCAGCTCAACGACACAGGGGGCTCCATATAGCAATCAGCCCCAGCATTTT
17	TRBV27	-	-	TRBJ2-2	CASSSVGVRGNTGELFF	TGTGCCAGCAGTTCTGTCGGGGTCAGAGGGAACACCGGGGAGCTGTTTTTT
12	TRBV27	-	-	TRBJ2-5	CASSWLQEPQYF	TGTGCCAGCAGTTGGCTACAAGAGCCCCAGTACTTC
14	TRBV7-9	TRBD1	-	TRBJ1-2	CASSLAGTGFHCTF	TGTGCCAGCAGCTTAGCTGGGACAGGGTTCCACTGCACCTTC
18	TRBV4-3	TRBD2	-	TRBJ2-1	CASSRDQSGKPSYNEQFF	TGCGCCAGCAGCCGAGACCAAAGCGGGAAACCCTCCTACAATGAGCAGTTCTTC
15	TRBV30	TRBD1	-	TRBJ2-7	CAWSLGTGNSYEQYF	TGTGCCTGGAGTCTCGGGACAGGTAACTCCTACGAGCAGTACTTC
16	TRBV7-9	-	-	TRBJ1-3	CASSFLTTSSGNTIYF	TGTGCCAGCAGCTTTTTGACGACGAGCTCTGGAAACACCATATATTTT
12	TRBV7-3	-	-	TRBJ2-1	CASSPGINEQSF	TGTGCCAGTAGCCCCGGGATCAATGAGCAGTCCTTC
13	TRBV9	-	-	TRBJ2-7	CASSVEDSYEQYF	TGTGCCAGCAGCGTAGAGGACAGTTACGAGCAGTACTTC
16	TRBV6-6	TRBD2	-	TRBJ2-3	CASSSSGMANTDTQYF	TGTGCCAGCAGTTCGAGCGGGATGGCTAACACAGATACGCAGTATTTT
15	TRBV29-1	-	many	TRBJ1-4	CSEKRGAKSNEKLFF	TGCAGCGAGAAGAGAGGAGCCAAAAGTAATGAAAAACTGTTTTTT
13	TRBV29-1	-	many	TRBJ2-3	CSVEWESTDTQYF	TGCAGCGTTGAATGGGAAAGCACAGATACGCAGTATTTT
13	TRBV7-9	-	-	TRBJ2-3	CASSLIGRDTQYF	TGTGCCAGCAGCTTAATCGGCAGAGATACGCAGTATTTT
15	TRBV9	TRBD1	many	TRBJ1-1	CASSPTGGRGTEAFF	TGTGCCAGCAGCCCAACAGGGGGCCGTGGCACTGAAGCTTTCTTT
18	TRBV6-5	-	many	TRBJ2-3	CASRKGFRDPQGADTQYF	TGTGCCAGCAGAAAAGGATTCCGGGACCCCCAGGGAGCAGATACGCAGTATTTT
15	TRBV28	-	few	TRBJ2-7	CASSLGRVESYEQYF	TGTGCCAGCAGTTTAGGTAGGGTAGAATCCTACGAGCAGTACTTC
12	TRBV2	-	-	TRBJ1-4	CASTNPGEKLFF	TGTGCCAGCACAAATCCAGGGGAAAAACTGTTTTTT
13	TRBV12-3/TRBV12-4	-	-	TRBJ2-7	CASSRDWGPEQYF	TGTGCCAGCAGCAGGGACTGGGGGCCGGAGCAGTACTTC
12	TRBV7-2	-	-	TRBJ1-4	CASSRDLEKLFF	TGTGCCAGCAGCAGGGACCTGGAAAAACTGTTTTTT
15	TRBV12-3/TRBV12-4	-	few	TRBJ2-5	CASSPREVYQETQYF	TGTGCCAGCAGTCCCCGTGAGGTTTACCAAGAGACCCAGTACTTC
16	TRBV3-1	-	-	TRBJ2-2	CASSQGLALLSGELFF	TGTGCCAGCAGCCAAGGGCTCGCCCTTCTCTCCGGGGAGCTGTTTTTT
15	TRBV12-3/TRBV12-4	TRBD1	-	TRBJ1-2	CASSSTTGSYYGYTF	TGTGCCAGCAGTTCCACGACAGGGTCCTACTATGGCTACACCTTC
13	TRBV12-3/TRBV12-4	-	-	TRBJ2-1	CAIARRSYNEQFF	TGTGCCATCGCTCGCCGCAGCTACAATGAGCAGTTCTTC
14	TRBV30	TRBD1	-	TRBJ1-2	CAYQGTGEKLGYTF	TGTGCCTACCAAGGGACAGGGGAGAAACTTGGCTACACCTTC